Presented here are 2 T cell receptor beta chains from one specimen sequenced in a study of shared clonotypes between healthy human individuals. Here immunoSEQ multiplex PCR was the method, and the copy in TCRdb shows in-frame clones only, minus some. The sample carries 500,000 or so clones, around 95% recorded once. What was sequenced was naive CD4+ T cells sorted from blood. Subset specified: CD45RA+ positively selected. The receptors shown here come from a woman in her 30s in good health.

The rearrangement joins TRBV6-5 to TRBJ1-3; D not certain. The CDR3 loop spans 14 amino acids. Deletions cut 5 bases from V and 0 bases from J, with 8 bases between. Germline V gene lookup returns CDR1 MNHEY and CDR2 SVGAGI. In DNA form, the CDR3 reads TGTGCCAGCAGTCAAGGGATCTCTGGAAACACCATATATTTT. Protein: CASSQGISGNTIYF.

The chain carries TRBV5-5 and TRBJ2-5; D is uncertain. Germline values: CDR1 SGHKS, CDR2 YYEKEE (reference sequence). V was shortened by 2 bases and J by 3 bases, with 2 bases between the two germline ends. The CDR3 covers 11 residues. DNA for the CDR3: TGTGCCAGCAGCTTTGAAGAGACCCAGTACTTC. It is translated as CASSFEETQYF.